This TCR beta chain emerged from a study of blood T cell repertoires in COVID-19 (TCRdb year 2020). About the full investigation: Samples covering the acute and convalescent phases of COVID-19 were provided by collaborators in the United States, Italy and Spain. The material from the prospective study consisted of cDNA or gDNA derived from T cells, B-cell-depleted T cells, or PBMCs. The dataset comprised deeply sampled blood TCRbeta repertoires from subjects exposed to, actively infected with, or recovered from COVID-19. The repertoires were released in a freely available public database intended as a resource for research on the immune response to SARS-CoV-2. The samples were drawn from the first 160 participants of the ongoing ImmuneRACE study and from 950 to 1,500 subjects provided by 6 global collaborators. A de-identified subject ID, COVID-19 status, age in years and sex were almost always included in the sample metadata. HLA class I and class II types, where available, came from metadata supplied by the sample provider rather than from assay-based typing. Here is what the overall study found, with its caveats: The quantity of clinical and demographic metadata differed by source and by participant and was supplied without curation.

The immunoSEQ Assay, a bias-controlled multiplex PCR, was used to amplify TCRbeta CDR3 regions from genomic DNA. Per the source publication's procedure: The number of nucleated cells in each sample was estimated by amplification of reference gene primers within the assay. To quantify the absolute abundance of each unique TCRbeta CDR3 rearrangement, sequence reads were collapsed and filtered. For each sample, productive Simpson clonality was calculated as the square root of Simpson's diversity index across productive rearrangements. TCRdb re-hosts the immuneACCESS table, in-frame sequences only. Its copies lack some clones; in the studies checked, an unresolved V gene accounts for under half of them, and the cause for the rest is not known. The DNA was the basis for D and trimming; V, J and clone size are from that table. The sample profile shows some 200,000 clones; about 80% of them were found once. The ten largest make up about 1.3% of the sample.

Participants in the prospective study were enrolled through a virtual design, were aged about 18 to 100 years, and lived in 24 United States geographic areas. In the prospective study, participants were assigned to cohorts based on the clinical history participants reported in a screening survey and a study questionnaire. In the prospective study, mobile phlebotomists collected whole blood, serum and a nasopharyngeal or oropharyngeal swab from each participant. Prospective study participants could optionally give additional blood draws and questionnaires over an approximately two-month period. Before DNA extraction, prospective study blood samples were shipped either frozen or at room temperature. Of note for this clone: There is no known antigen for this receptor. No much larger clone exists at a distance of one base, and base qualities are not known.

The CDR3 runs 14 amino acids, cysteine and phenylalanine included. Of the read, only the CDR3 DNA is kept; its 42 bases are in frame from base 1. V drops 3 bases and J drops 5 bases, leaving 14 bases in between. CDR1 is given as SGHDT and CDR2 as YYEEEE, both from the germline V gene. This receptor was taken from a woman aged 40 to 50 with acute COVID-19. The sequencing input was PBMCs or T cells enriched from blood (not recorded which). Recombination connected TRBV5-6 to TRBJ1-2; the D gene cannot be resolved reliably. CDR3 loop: CASSSQRVLYGYTF. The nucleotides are TGTGCCAGCAGCTCACAACGGGTCCTTTATGGCTACACCTTC.